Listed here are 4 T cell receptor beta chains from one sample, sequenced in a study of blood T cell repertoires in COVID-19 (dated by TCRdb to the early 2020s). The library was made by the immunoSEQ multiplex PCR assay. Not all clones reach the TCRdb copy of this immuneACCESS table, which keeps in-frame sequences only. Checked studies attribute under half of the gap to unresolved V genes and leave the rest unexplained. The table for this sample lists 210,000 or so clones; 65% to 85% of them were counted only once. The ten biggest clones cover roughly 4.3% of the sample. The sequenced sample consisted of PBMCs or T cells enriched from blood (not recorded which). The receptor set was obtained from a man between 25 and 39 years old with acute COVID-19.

The chain's CDR3 is CASKQGYGYTF. CDR3 bases: TGTGCCAGCAAACAGGGCTATGGCTACACCTTC. This chain joins TRBV27 and TRBJ1-2; the D gene is possibly TRBD1 (6 bases). CDR1 and CDR2 from the germline V gene are MNHEY and SMNVEV (reference sequence). V was trimmed by 7 bases and J by 4 bases, leaving 7 bases between them. CDR3 size: 11 residues.

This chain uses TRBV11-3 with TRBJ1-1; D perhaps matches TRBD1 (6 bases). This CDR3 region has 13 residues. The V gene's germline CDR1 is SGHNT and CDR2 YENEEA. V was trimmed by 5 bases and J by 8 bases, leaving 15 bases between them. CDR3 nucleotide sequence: TGTGCCAGCAGCCTAAACAGGGTTGGGGAAGCTTTCTTT. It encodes CASSLNRVGEAFF. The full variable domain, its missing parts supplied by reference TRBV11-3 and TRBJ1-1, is EAGVVQSPRYKIIEKKQPVAFWCNPISGHNTLYWYLQNLGQGPELLIRYENEEAVDDSQLPKDRFSAERLKGVDSTLKIQPAELGDSAVYLCASSLNRVGEAFFGQGTRLTVV.

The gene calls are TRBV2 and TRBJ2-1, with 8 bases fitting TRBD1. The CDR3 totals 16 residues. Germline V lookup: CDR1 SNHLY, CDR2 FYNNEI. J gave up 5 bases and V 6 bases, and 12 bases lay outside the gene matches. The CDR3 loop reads CASRYYRDRNNNEQFF. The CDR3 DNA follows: TGTGCCAGCAGATATTACCGGGACAGGAATAACAATGAGCAGTTCTTC.

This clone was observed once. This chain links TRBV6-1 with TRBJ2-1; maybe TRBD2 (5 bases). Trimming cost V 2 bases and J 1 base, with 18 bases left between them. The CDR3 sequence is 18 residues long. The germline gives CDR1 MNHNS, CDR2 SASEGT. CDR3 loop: CASSEKWWPSFSYNEQFF. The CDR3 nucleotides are TGTGCCAGCAGTGAAAAATGGTGGCCTAGCTTTTCCTACAATGAGCAGTTCTTC.